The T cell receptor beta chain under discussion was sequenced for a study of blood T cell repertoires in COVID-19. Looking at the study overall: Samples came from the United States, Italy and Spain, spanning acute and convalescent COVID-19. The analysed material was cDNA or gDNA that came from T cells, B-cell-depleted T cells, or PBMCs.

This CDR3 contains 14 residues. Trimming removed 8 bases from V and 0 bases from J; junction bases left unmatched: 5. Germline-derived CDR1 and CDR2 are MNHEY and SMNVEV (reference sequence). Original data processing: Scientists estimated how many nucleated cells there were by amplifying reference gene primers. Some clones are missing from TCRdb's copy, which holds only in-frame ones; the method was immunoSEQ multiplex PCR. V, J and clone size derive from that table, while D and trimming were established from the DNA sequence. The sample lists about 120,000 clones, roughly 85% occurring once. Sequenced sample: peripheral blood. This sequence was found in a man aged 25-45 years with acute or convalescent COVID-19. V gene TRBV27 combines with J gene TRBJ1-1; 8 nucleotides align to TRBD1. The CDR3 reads CASGGQGMNTEAFF. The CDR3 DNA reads TGTGCCAGCGGCGGACAGGGCATGAACACTGAAGCTTTCTTT.